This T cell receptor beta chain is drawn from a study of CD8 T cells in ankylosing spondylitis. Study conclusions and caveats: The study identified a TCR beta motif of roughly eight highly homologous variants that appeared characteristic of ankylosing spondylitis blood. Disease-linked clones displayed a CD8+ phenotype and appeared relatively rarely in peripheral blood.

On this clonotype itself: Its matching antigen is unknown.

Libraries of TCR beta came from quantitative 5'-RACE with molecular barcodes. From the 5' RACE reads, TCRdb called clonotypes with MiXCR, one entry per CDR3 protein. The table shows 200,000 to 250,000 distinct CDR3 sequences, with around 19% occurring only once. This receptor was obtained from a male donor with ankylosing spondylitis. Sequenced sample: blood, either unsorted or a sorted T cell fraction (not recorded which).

The CDR3 nucleotides are TGTGCCAGCAGACAGGGGGATTCACCCCTCCACTTT. Protein: CASRQGDSPLHF. The chain joins TRBV2 to TRBJ1-6, with TRBD1 matching 8 bases. Trimming cost V 6 bases and J 8 bases; bases outside gene matches: 0. Germline V gene lookup returns CDR1 SNHLY and CDR2 FYNNEI. CDR3 length equals 12 residues. The variable domain in full, with the rest retrieved from reference TRBV2 and TRBJ1-6, is EPEVTQTPSHQVTQMGQEVILRCVPISNHLYFYWYRQILGQKVEFLVSFYNNEISEKSEIFDDQFSVERPDGSNFTLKIRSTKLEDSAMYFCASRQGDSPLHFGNGTRLTVT.